This T cell receptor beta chain was retrieved from a study of early T cells in non-severe SARS-CoV-2 infection. V lost 4 bases, J lost 6 bases, and 7 bases stayed unmatched. This CDR3 contains 16 residues. Germline loops: CDR1 SGHTA, CDR2 FQGTGA. This clonotype showed up many times. From the 5' RACE reads, TCRdb called clonotypes with MiXCR, one entry per CDR3 protein. The table includes approximately 70,000 distinct CDR3 sequences, 9.5% to 15% detected once. The sequenced sample was whole blood. The TCR was taken from an adult who was a healthcare worker with PCR-confirmed SARS-CoV-2 infection or an uninfected control (not recorded which). J is TRBJ2-1 and V is TRBV7-3; 12 bases line up with TRBD2. The CDR3 here is CASSSLAGGPVNEQFF. In DNA, the CDR3 is TGTGCCAGCAGCTCCCTAGCGGGAGGGCCCGTCAATGAGCAGTTCTTC.